This TCR beta chain was captured by sequencing in a study of blood T cell repertoires in COVID-19. Study overall: The United States, Italy and Spain provided the acute and convalescent COVID-19 samples. T cells, B-cell-depleted T cells, or PBMCs supplied cDNA or gDNA.

Looked up from germline, CDR1 is LNHDA and CDR2 is SQIVND (reference sequence). V gave up 4 bases and J gave up 6 bases, with 10 bases separating them. CDR3 length: 12 amino acids. Clones were read by immunoSEQ multiplex PCR, and TCRdb kept only the in-frame ones, dropping some. Here the sample spans about 43,000 clones, more than 80% being singletons. The sequence came from a man aged 60 to 75 with active COVID-19. Material: peripheral blood. The chain has TRBV19 and TRBJ2-7; TRBD1 might be the D (6 bases). CDR3 nucleotides: TGTGCCAGTAGTACCAGGGGTGGCGAGCAGTACTTC. Translating gives CASSTRGGEQYF.